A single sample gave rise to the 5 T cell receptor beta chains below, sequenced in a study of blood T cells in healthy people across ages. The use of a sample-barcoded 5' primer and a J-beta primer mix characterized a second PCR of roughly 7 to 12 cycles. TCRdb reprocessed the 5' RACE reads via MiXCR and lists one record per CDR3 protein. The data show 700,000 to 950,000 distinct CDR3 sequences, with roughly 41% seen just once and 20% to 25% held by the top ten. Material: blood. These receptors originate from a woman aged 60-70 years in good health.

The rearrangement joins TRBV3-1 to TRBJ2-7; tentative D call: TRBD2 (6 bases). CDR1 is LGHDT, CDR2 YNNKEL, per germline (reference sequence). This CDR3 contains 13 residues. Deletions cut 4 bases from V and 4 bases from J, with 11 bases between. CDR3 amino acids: CASSLRTKYEQYF. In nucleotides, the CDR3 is TGTGCCAGCAGCCTCCGGACTAAATACGAGCAGTACTTC.

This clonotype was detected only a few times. The CDR3 reads CASSQHEGRSGEQFF. The CDR3 coding sequence is TGTGCCAGCAGCCAGCATGAGGGGCGGTCGGGTGAGCAGTTCTTC. The chain joins TRBV3-1 to TRBJ2-1, with D perhaps TRBD1 or TRBD2 (5 bases each). Germline V gene data show CDR1 as LGHDT and CDR2 as YNNKEL (reference sequence). The CDR3 extends over 15 amino acids. V was clipped by 3 bases and J by 9 bases, with 18 bases between them.

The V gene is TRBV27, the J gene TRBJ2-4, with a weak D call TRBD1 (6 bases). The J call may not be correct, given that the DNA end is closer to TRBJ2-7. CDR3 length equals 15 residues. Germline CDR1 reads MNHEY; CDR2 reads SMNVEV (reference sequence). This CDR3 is CASSLLGGEAYEQYF. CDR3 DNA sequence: TGTGCCAGCAGTTTGTTAGGGGGAGAGGCCTACGAGCAGTACTTC.

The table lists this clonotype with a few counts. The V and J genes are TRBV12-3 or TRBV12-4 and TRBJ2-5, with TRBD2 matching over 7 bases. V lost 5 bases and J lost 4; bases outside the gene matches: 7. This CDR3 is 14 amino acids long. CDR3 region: CASSLHGEGETQYF. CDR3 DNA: TGTGCCAGCAGTCTCCACGGGGAGGGAGAGACCCAGTACTTC.

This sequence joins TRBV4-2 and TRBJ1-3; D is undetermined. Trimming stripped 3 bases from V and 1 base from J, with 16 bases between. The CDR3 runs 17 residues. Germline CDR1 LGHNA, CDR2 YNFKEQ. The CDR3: CASSHLDAHNSGNTIYF. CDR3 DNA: TGTGCCAGCAGCCACCTCGACGCTCACAATTCTGGAAACACCATATATTTT.